The sequence of this T cell receptor beta chain was determined in a study of blood T cells in healthy people across ages. Study findings and constraints: TCR beta diversity, measured per million T cells, fell in a roughly linear way with age. Naive T cell percentage by flow cytometry tracked strongly with beta diversity.

This clonotype was seen more than once but under ten times. Its antigen remains unidentified. PBMCs, at least 6.5 million per sample, were isolated. V lost 1 base and J lost 5, with 2 bases in between. This CDR3 spans 12 amino acids. Germline CDR1 LGHDT, CDR2 YNNKEL (reference sequence). Primed by a sample-barcoded 5' primer and a J-beta primer mix, a second PCR proceeded for 7 to 11 cycles. TCRdb itself ran the 5' RACE reads through MiXCR, one entry per CDR3 protein. The sample consists of 780,000 or so distinct CDR3 sequences, 45% to 70% of them appearing once. This receptor was taken from a man aged 40-49 years in good health. The source material was blood. The chain is built from TRBV3-1 and TRBJ2-2, with D uncertain. The DNA of the CDR3 is TGTGCCAGCAGCCAAGCAACCGGGGAGCTGTTTTTT. Protein sequence: CASSQATGELFF.